Below are 9 T cell receptor beta chains sequenced from a single sample in a study of blood T cells in healthy people across ages. It was with a sample-barcoded 5' primer and a J-beta primer mix that a second PCR of about 7 to 12 cycles was run. TCRdb fed the 5' RACE reads into MiXCR, producing one record per CDR3 protein. This table has over 1.5 million distinct CDR3 sequences, roughly 49% appearing once. The specimen was blood. The receptors originated from a woman aged 35 to 49 in good health.

The chain couples TRBV5-1 to TRBJ2-3, with TRBD2 matching over 7 bases. CDR3 length: 15 residues. The V gene's germline CDR1 is SGHRS and CDR2 YFSETQ. Trimming at V came to 5 bases and at J to 0 bases, leaving 6 bases not matched to a gene. The CDR3 spells CASRDGGISTDTQYF. The CDR3 coding sequence is TGCGCCAGCAGGGACGGGGGGATTAGCACAGATACGCAGTATTTT.

This clonotype was seen more than once but under ten times. This chain links TRBV9 with TRBJ1-2; D is unclear. This CDR3 has 15 amino acids. Germline loops: CDR1 SGDLS, CDR2 YYNGEE. V was trimmed by 3 bases and J by 8 bases, leaving 20 bases between them. CDR3 sequence (DNA): TGTGCCAGCAGCGGGCTTTCGAGGGAGGGTCTAGGCTACACCTTC. This translates into CASSGLSREGLGYTF.

This chain connects TRBV28 to TRBJ2-1; D is perhaps TRBD1 (6 bases). The CDR3 length is 16 residues. Germline V gene data show CDR1 as MDHEN and CDR2 as SYDVKM. Trimming shortened V by 7 bases and J by 1 base, and 17 bases separated the two germline ends. The CDR3 DNA sequence: TGTGCCAGCACCGAAACCGGGACACCTTCCTACAATGAGCAGTTCTTC. Translated, it gives CASTETGTPSYNEQFF.

This chain joins TRBV20-1 and TRBJ2-1; 7 bases line up with TRBD1. With 6 bases clipped from V and 2 bases from J, the junction kept 10 bases outside the gene matches. This CDR3 has 15 residues. Germline V gene sequence: CDR1 DFQATT, CDR2 SNEGSKA (reference sequence). CDR3 loop: CSAGDRLNPYNEQFF. CDR3 DNA: TGCAGTGCCGGGGACAGACTTAATCCCTACAATGAGCAGTTCTTC.

The V call is TRBV6-6, the J call TRBJ2-3; 8 bases align to TRBD2. Losses at the gene ends were 5 bases for V and 6 bases for J; bases not matched to a gene: 13. The CDR3 sequence is 16 residues long. Looked up from germline, CDR1 is MNHNY and CDR2 is SVGAGI (reference sequence). The CDR3 sequence: CASSASPGTRTDTQYF. The CDR3 region has the DNA TGTGCCAGCAGTGCCAGCCCCGGGACTAGGACCGATACGCAGTATTTT.

This rearrangement joins TRBV7-2 to TRBJ2-1; 7 bases match TRBD2. Germline CDR1 and CDR2: SGHTA and FQGNSA. CDR3 length: 13 residues. Trimming at V came to 5 bases and at J to 6 bases, leaving 4 bases not matched to a gene. CDR3 nucleotide sequence: TGTGCCAGCAGCCGGGGACTACTCAATGAGCAGTTCTTC. It encodes CASSRGLLNEQFF.

This clonotype has only a few counts. The chain employs TRBV4-3 and TRBJ1-2, with TRBD1 matching 10 bases. Germline-derived CDR1 and CDR2 are LGHNA and YSLEER. This CDR3 has 16 amino acids. V gave up 0 bases and J gave up 8 bases; unmatched junction bases: 9. CDR3 sequence: CASSQETGGNNRGYTF. The CDR3 nucleotides are TGCGCCAGCAGCCAAGAGACAGGGGGCAATAACAGGGGCTACACCTTC.

Ten or more counts support this clonotype. The chain joins TRBV7-2 to TRBJ2-5; no clear D. This CDR3 has 13 amino acids. Trimming removed 3 bases at V and 11 bases at J, with 16 bases between. Germline-derived CDR1 and CDR2 are SGHTA and FQGNSA. Written as DNA, the CDR3 is TGTGCCAGCAGCTTGGGCAGTTACAATGAGCAGTACTTC. Translation gives CASSLGSYNEQYF. The full variable domain, rest sourced from reference TRBV7-2 and TRBJ2-5, is GAGVSQSPSNKVTEKGKDVELRCDPISGHTALYWYRQSLGQGLEFLIYFQGNSAPDKSGLPSDRFSAERTGGSVSTLTIQRTQQEDSAVYLCASSLGSYNEQYFGPGTRLLVL.

V usage is TRBV3-1 and J usage is TRBJ1-2; no reliable D call. Trimming removed 1 base at V and 8 bases at J, with 14 bases between. The CDR3 loop spans 14 amino acids. Per the germline V gene, CDR1 is LGHDT and CDR2 is YNNKEL (reference sequence). For the CDR3, the DNA is TGTGCCAGCAGCCAAGTCCCAGGCCCCGCAGGCTACACCTTC. As protein: CASSQVPGPAGYTF. The variable domain in full, with the rest retrieved from reference TRBV3-1 and TRBJ1-2, is DTAVSQTPKYLVTQMGNDKSIKCEQNLGHDTMYWYKQDSKKFLKIMFSYNNKELIINETVPNRFSPKSPDKAHLNLHINSLELGDSAVYFCASSQVPGPAGYTFGSGTRLTVV.